The text below deals with one TCR beta chain. In the study's own analysis: Nucleated cell number was recorded as an estimate derived from reference gene primer amplification. TCRdb's copy holds only in-frame clones and misses some; the assay was immunoSEQ multiplex PCR. V, J and clone size are those of that table, while D and trimming were read from the DNA. The sample yields under 300,000 clones, roughly 87% seen once. Trimming removed 6 bases from V and 1 base from J, with 10 bases in between. The CDR3 sequence is 14 residues long. Germline V lookup: CDR1 SNHLY, CDR2 FYNNEI. The sample is drawn from a study of blood T cell repertoires in COVID-19. As for the study in general: From the United States, Italy and Spain came samples of acute and convalescent COVID-19. Nucleic acid was either cDNA or gDNA, and it came from T cells, B-cell-depleted T cells, or PBMCs.

This chain links TRBV2 with TRBJ2-1; D is possibly TRBD2 (5 bases). This sequence originates from a woman in her 30s with acute or convalescent COVID-19. The source material was peripheral blood. The CDR3 spells CASRGVGSYNEQFF. CDR3 DNA sequence: TGTGCCAGCAGGGGAGTGGGATCCTACAATGAGCAGTTCTTC.